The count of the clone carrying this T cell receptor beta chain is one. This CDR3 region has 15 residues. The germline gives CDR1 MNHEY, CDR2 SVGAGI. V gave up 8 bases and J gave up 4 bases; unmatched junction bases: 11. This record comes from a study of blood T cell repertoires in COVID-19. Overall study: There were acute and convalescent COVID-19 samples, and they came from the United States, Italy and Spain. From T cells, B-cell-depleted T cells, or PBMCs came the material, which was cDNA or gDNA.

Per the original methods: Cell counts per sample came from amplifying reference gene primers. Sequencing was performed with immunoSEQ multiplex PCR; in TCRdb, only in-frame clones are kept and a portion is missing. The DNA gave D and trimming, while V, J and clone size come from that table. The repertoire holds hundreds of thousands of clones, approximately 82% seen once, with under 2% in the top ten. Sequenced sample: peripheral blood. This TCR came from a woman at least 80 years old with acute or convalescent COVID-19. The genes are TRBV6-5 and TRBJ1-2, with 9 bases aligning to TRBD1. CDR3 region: CASVKMGQGFYGYTF. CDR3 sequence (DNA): TGTGCCAGCGTAAAAATGGGACAGGGCTTCTATGGCTACACCTTC.